The 8 T cell receptor beta chains reported below all come from one sample, sequenced in a study of blood T cell repertoires in COVID-19. Sequenced by immunoSEQ multiplex PCR; TCRdb stores in-frame clones only, minus some. The sample carries roughly 260,000 clones, 75% to 95% recorded once. The sequenced material came from PBMCs or T cells enriched from blood (not recorded which). The receptors come from a woman between 18 and 29 years old who had recovered from COVID-19.

In DNA form, the CDR3 reads TGTGCCAGCAGGGACAGGAATACAGACAATCAGCCCCAGCATTTT. Residues: CASRDRNTDNQPQHF. This chain uses TRBV28 with TRBJ1-5; 7 bases match TRBD1. J gave up 3 bases and V 6 bases, and 8 bases lay outside the gene matches. The CDR3 spans 15 residues. Germline V gene data show CDR1 as MDHEN and CDR2 as SYDVKM.

J is TRBJ1-1 and V is TRBV28; D gene unclear. Trimming removed 3 bases at V and 2 bases at J, with 4 bases between. This CDR3 spans 12 amino acids. Germline V lookup: CDR1 MDHEN, CDR2 SYDVKM. CDR3 in DNA: TGTGCCAGCAGTTTCGGTAACACTGAAGCTTTCTTT. Its protein is CASSFGNTEAFF.

The chain is built from TRBV5-4 and TRBJ1-2; 8 bases match TRBD1. This CDR3 comprises 13 residues. CDR1 and CDR2 (germline): SGHNT, YYREEE (reference sequence). V was pared by 2 bases and J by 6 bases, with 3 bases of the junction left unmatched. CDR3 DNA sequence: TGTGCCAGCAGCTTCACAGGGGGGGATGGCTACACCTTC. Residues: CASSFTGGDGYTF. Full variable domain (rest looked up from reference TRBV5-4 and TRBJ1-2): ETGVTQSPTHLIKTRGQQVTLRCSSQSGHNTVSWYQQALGQGPQFIFQYYREEENGRGNFPPRFSGLQFPNYSSELNVNALELDDSALYLCASSFTGGDGYTFGSGTRLTVV.

The chain is built from TRBV19 and TRBJ2-5; TRBD2 aligns across 12 bases. Germline CDR1 LNHDA, CDR2 SQIVND (reference sequence). Trimming removed 7 bases from V and 5 bases from J; junction bases left unmatched: 5. The CDR3 totals 14 residues. The CDR3 reads CASTDLAGGETQYF. The CDR3 bases are TGTGCCAGTACCGACCTAGCGGGAGGGGAGACCCAGTACTTC.

This sequence joins TRBV7-3 and TRBJ1-3, with D maybe TRBD1 (6 bases). CDR1 is SGHTA and CDR2 is FQGTGA in the germline V gene. CDR3 length: 16 residues. V gave up 5 bases and J gave up 2 bases, with 16 bases separating them. The CDR3 is CASSTKGTIAGNTIYF. CDR3 sequence (DNA): TGTGCCAGCAGCACTAAAGGGACAATCGCTGGAAACACCATATATTTT.

In this sample, this clone turned up once. The chain is built from TRBV14 and TRBJ2-7; 7 nucleotides match TRBD2. After removal of 4 bases from V and 7 bases from J, the junction contained 16 bases not matched to a gene. CDR3 length: 16 amino acids. Germline values: CDR1 SGHDN, CDR2 FVKESK. The CDR3 here is CASSPNLGRTPREQYF. The DNA of the CDR3 is TGTGCCAGCAGCCCAAACCTCGGGAGGACTCCGAGGGAGCAGTACTTC.

This sequence joins TRBV24-1 and TRBJ1-2, with D maybe TRBD1 (6 bases). Trimming took 6 bases from V and 4 from J, leaving 17 bases between them. The CDR3 has 15 amino acids. Germline V gene data show CDR1 as KGHDR and CDR2 as SFDVKD. CDR3 sequence (DNA): TGTGCCACCAGTTACCCACAGGGTGGGAGCTATGGCTACACCTTC. Protein sequence: CATSYPQGGSYGYTF.

The chain links TRBV7-8 to TRBJ2-7; the D is unclear. This CDR3 comprises 13 residues. V was clipped by 1 base and J by 4 bases, with 8 bases between them. Germline V lookup: CDR1 SGHVS, CDR2 FQNEAQ. The CDR3 here is CASSLGTMYEQYF. The CDR3 region has the DNA TGTGCCAGCAGCTTAGGCACTATGTACGAGCAGTACTTC.